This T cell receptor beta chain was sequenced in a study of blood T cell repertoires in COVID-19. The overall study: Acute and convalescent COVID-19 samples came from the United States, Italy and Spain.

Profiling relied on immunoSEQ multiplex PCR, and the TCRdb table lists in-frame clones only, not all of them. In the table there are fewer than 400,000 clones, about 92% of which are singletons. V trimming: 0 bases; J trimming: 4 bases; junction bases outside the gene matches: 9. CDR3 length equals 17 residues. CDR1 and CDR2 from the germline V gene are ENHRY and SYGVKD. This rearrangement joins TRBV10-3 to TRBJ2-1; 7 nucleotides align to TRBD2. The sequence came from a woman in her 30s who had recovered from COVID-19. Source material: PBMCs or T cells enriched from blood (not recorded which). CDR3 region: CAISESVAGERYNEQFF. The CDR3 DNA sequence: TGTGCCATCAGTGAGTCGGTGGCGGGGGAGCGGTACAATGAGCAGTTCTTC.